This record covers a single TCR beta chain. What it binds is unknown. Each sample contained 1-10 million cryopreserved PBMC, thawed before DNA extraction. The sample originates from a study of long-term antiretroviral therapy in people with HIV. At the level of the study: When the earliest samples were collected, ART was typically delayed until CD4 counts fell. The study's findings and limits: Repertoires looked antigen-experienced, with only a slight naive shift after ART.

The assay, immunoSEQ v3.0, was run at survey level. Clones were sequenced by immunoSEQ multiplex PCR, and TCRdb holds only the in-frame ones, with some missing. The table has about 16,000 clones, around 75% seen once. The germline CDR1 and CDR2 sequences are SGHRS and YFSETQ. CDR3 length: 15 amino acids. Trimming removed 0 bases from V and 4 bases from J, with 11 bases in between. The sequence was collected from a woman in her 50s with HIV. The chain recombines TRBV5-1 with TRBJ1-3; D is unclear. Sequencing was performed on unsorted PBMCs, taken 1.5 years before starting antiretroviral therapy. As DNA, the CDR3 is TGCGCCAGCAGCTTGGGGGAATCGGCCGGAAACACCATATATTTT. Its protein is CASSLGESAGNTIYF.